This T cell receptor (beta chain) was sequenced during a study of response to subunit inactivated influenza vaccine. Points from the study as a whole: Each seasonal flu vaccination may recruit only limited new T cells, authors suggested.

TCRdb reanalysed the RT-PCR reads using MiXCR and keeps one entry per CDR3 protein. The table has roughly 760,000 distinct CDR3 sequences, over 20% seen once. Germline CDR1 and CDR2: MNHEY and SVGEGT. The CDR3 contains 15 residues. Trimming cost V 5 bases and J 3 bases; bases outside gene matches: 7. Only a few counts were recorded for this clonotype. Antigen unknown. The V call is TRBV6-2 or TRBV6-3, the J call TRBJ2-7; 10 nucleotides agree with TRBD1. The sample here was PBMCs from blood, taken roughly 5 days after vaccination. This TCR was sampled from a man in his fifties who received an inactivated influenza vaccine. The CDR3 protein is CASSQTGTGVYEQYF. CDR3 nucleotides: TGTGCCAGCAGTCAAACCGGGACAGGGGTCTACGAGCAGTACTTC.